Below are 28 T cell receptor beta chains sequenced from a single sample in a study of identical twins. TCRdb called the 5' RACE reads again in MiXCR, with one record for every CDR3 protein. Among 200,000 to 300,000 distinct CDR3 sequences listed, about 11% were seen once. The sample comprised memory T cells sorted from blood. The receptors derive from a man aged 50-60 years in good health.

The chain recombines TRBV27 with TRBJ2-7; TRBD1 agrees at 7 bases. The CDR3 runs to 16 residues. V gave up 5 bases and J gave up 2 bases; unmatched junction bases: 12. Germline values: CDR1 MNHEY, CDR2 SMNVEV (reference sequence). CDR3 nucleotides: TGTGCCAGCAGTCGACTACCGGGACAGATTCCCTACGAGCAGTACTTC. Translation gives CASSRLPGQIPYEQYF.

This clonotype was observed a handful of times. This chain connects TRBV13 to TRBJ2-7; TRBD1 or TRBD2 may be the D gene (5 bases each). The V gene lost 5 bases and the J gene lost 0 bases, with 26 bases spanning the gap. The V gene's germline CDR1 is PRHDT and CDR2 FYEKMQ (reference sequence). The CDR3 runs to 19 residues. The CDR3 region is CASSPLIAGAGTDSYEQYF. The CDR3 coding sequence is TGTGCCAGCAGCCCCCTCATAGCCGGCGCCGGGACGGACTCCTACGAGCAGTACTTC. The whole variable domain, filled in from reference TRBV13 and TRBJ2-7, reads AAGVIQSPRHLIKEKRETATLKCYPIPRHDTVYWYQQGPGQDPQFLISFYEKMQSDKGSIPDRFSAQQFSDYHSELNMSSLELGDSALYFCASSPLIAGAGTDSYEQYFGPGTRLTVT.

This clonotype was recorded many times. The rearrangement links TRBV5-1 to TRBJ2-2; 7 nucleotides agree with TRBD2. Trimming at V came to 5 bases and at J to 7 bases, leaving 5 bases not matched to a gene. CDR3 length equals 13 residues. Germline assignment: CDR1 SGHRS and CDR2 YFSETQ. CDR3 residues: CASRERDGGELFF. The CDR3 DNA reads TGCGCCAGCAGGGAGCGGGACGGCGGGGAGCTGTTTTTT.

This clonotype has only a few counts. The rearrangement uses TRBV12-3 or TRBV12-4 and TRBJ2-3; no firm D call. V dropped 5 bases and J dropped 6 bases, with 15 bases sitting between them. The CDR3 consists of 14 residues. CDR3 protein: CASSRPGAPDTQYF. The CDR3 DNA follows: TGTGCCAGCAGTCGGCCGGGTGCCCCGGATACGCAGTATTTT.

This clonotype showed up many times. V is TRBV5-5 and J is TRBJ1-6; 8 nucleotides align to TRBD1. CDR3 length: 17 amino acids. Germline-derived CDR1 and CDR2 are SGHKS and YYEKEE (reference sequence). With 4 bases clipped from V and 1 base from J, the junction kept 7 bases outside the gene matches. CDR3 sequence (DNA): TGTGCCAGCAGCCTAGGACAGGGAGGGTCCTATAATTCACCCCTCCACTTT. Protein product: CASSLGQGGSYNSPLHF.

This clonotype was seen at least ten times. V usage is TRBV5-5 and J usage is TRBJ1-2; TRBD1 matches 10 bases. Germline-derived CDR1 and CDR2 are SGHKS and YYEKEE (reference sequence). This CDR3 contains 14 residues. The trim removed 4 bases at V and 5 bases at J, leaving 5 bases unmatched. This chain's CDR3 is CASSRGTGEYGYTF. As DNA, the CDR3 is TGTGCCAGCAGCCGTGGGACAGGGGAGTATGGCTACACCTTC. The full variable domain, with the rest looked up from reference TRBV5-5 and TRBJ1-2, is DAGVTQSPTHLIKTRGQQVTLRCSPISGHKSVSWYQQVLGQGPQFIFQYYEKEERGRGNFPDRFSARQFPNYSSELNVNALLLGDSALYLCASSRGTGEYGYTFGSGTRLTVV.

In this sample, this clonotype turned up a few times. The chain is built from TRBV7-2 and TRBJ2-4; TRBD2 might be the D (6 bases). Trimming took off 5 bases at V and 8 bases at J, with 16 bases between the two ends. Germline V CDR1 and CDR2: SGHTA, FQGNSA. The CDR3 is 14 amino acids. CDR3 DNA: TGTGCCAGCAGCACCGGGACTCATGGGGACATTCAGTACTTC. It specifies CASSTGTHGDIQYF.

This clonotype has more than one count but fewer than ten. The chain has TRBV19 and TRBJ1-5; D is unclear. The CDR3 spans 15 residues. Germline-derived CDR1 and CDR2 are LNHDA and SQIVND (reference sequence). The germline V and J ends were trimmed by 3 bases and 0 bases, with 9 bases remaining between them. CDR3 sequence: CASSIFAHSNQPQHF. CDR3 bases: TGTGCCAGTAGTATTTTTGCCCATAGCAATCAGCCCCAGCATTTT.

The V call is TRBV29-1, the J call TRBJ1-1; perhaps TRBD1 as D (5 bases). CDR1 is SQVTM, CDR2 ANQGSEA, per germline. With 2 bases removed from V and 0 bases from J, the gap between germline ends came to 13 bases. The CDR3 has 15 residues. Here the CDR3 DNA reads TGCAGCGTTGAATTGGGGGGACGGGTGAACACTGAAGCTTTCTTT. As protein: CSVELGGRVNTEAFF.

Many counts were recorded for this clonotype. The genes are TRBV20-1 and TRBJ2-3, with 8 bases lining up with TRBD1. Germline V gives CDR1 DFQATT, CDR2 SNEGSKA (reference sequence). V dropped 1 base and J dropped 0; count of bases not matched to a gene: 15. This CDR3 has 19 amino acids. The DNA of the CDR3 is TGCAGTGCTAGAGTTCAGGGGGCACCCATCTCTCTTAGCACAGATACGCAGTATTTT. Amino acids: CSARVQGAPISLSTDTQYF.

The table lists this clonotype with many counts. This chain links TRBV20-1 with TRBJ2-1; 10 nucleotides match TRBD2. Germline V gene data show CDR1 as DFQATT and CDR2 as SNEGSKA (reference sequence). With 3 bases clipped from V and 6 bases from J, the junction kept 11 bases outside the gene matches. The CDR3 covers 16 residues. The CDR3: CSASRVASGSGNEQFF. CDR3 DNA sequence: TGCAGTGCTAGTCGTGTAGCTAGCGGGAGTGGCAATGAGCAGTTCTTC.

The chain combines TRBV3-1 with TRBJ2-2, with D tentatively TRBD2 (6 bases). Germline values: CDR1 LGHDT, CDR2 YNNKEL (reference sequence). This CDR3 contains 18 residues. The V and J ends lost 3 bases and 4 bases respectively, with 21 bases between them. The CDR3 here is CASSHLSNREAVTGELFF. CDR3 in DNA: TGTGCCAGCAGCCACCTATCGAATAGGGAGGCGGTCACCGGGGAGCTGTTTTTT.

This clonotype was seen many times. V and J are TRBV20-1 and TRBJ1-1; no definite D call. CDR1 and CDR2 (germline): DFQATT, SNEGSKA (reference sequence). CDR3 length equals 16 residues. V was trimmed by 6 bases and J by 3 bases, leaving 23 bases between them. CDR3 in DNA: TGCAGTGCCAAGGAATATTTGGGAGCGGATGACACTGAAGCTTTCTTT. Translating it yields CSAKEYLGADDTEAFF.

This clonotype was counted a few times. The chain has TRBV28 and TRBJ2-1, with D perhaps matching TRBD2 (6 bases). Trimming cost V 3 bases and J 6 bases, with 12 bases left between them. The germline V gene encodes CDR1 MDHEN and CDR2 SYDVKM. The CDR3 is 14 residues long. DNA of the CDR3: TGTGCCAGCAGTTTGGGGAGGCTGCCCAATGAGCAGTTCTTC. Translating gives CASSLGRLPNEQFF.

This clonotype was observed a few times. The chain joins TRBV4-3 to TRBJ2-3; 7 positions match TRBD2. V lost 2 bases and J lost 4; bases outside the gene matches: 9. The germline gives CDR1 LGHNA, CDR2 YSLEER. CDR3 length: 16 amino acids. This chain's CDR3 is CASSQFTRGGADTQYF. The CDR3 DNA is TGCGCCAGCAGCCAATTTACCCGGGGAGGGGCAGATACGCAGTATTTT.

This clonotype was observed a handful of times. The chain joins TRBV15 to TRBJ2-3; 10 bases agree with TRBD1. There are 18 residues in the CDR3. Looked up from germline, CDR1 is LNHNV and CDR2 is YYDKDF (reference sequence). V was clipped by 0 bases and J by 0 bases; unmatched bases: 6. This CDR3 reads CATSRDRGTGESTDTQYF. CDR3 DNA sequence: TGTGCCACCAGCAGAGATCGTGGGACAGGGGAGAGCACAGATACGCAGTATTTT.

In this sample, this clonotype turned up many times. This chain links TRBV5-1 with TRBJ2-5, with D tentatively TRBD2 (6 bases). Trimming took off 3 bases at V and 3 bases at J, with 15 bases between the two ends. The CDR3 contains 15 residues. CDR1 and CDR2 from the germline V gene are SGHRS and YFSETQ. CDR3 nucleotides: TGCGCCAGCAGCTGGAGGGCAGAATTTGAAGAGACCCAGTACTTC. Translated: CASSWRAEFEETQYF.

This clonotype was observed at least ten times. The CDR3 is CATVGQSNTEAFF. The DNA of the CDR3 is TGTGCCACCGTCGGACAGTCGAACACTGAAGCTTTCTTT. This chain joins TRBV10-3 and TRBJ1-1, with D perhaps matching TRBD1 (6 bases). This CDR3 is built from 13 residues. V was clipped by 10 bases and J by 1 base, with 13 bases between them. In germline, CDR1 is ENHRY, CDR2 SYGVKD.

There are many counts of this clonotype. This chain links TRBV4-3 with TRBJ2-3; D possibly corresponds to TRBD2 (5 bases). Trimming took off 1 base at V and 5 bases at J, with 16 bases between the two ends. The germline CDR1 and CDR2 sequences are LGHNA and YSLEER. This CDR3 is built from 16 residues. CDR3 DNA sequence: TGCGCCAGCAGCCAAGGGGTTACAACAGAGGGAGATACGCAGTATTTT. Amino acids: CASSQGVTTEGDTQYF.

This clonotype has a handful of counts. CDR3 sequence: CASSFQGNHGYTF. DNA of the CDR3: TGTGCCAGCAGTTTCCAGGGCAATCATGGCTACACCTTC. The V call is TRBV27, the J call TRBJ1-2; D is perhaps TRBD1 (5 bases). Germline V CDR1 and CDR2: MNHEY, SMNVEV (reference sequence). Trimming shortened V by 3 bases and J by 6 bases, and 11 bases separated the two germline ends. The CDR3 is 13 residues long.

This clonotype has only a few counts. The chain employs TRBV5-1 and TRBJ2-6; 13 bases fit TRBD2. The CDR3 consists of 18 residues. After removal of 4 bases from V and 2 bases from J, the junction contained 6 bases not matched to a gene. In germline, CDR1 is SGHRS, CDR2 YFSETQ. Written as DNA, the CDR3 is TGCGCCAGCAGCCGGGGGACTAGCGGGAACACTGGGGCCAACGTCCTGACTTTC. This sequence encodes CASSRGTSGNTGANVLTF.

The V and J genes are TRBV6-2 or TRBV6-3 and TRBJ2-7; TRBD2 matches at 9 bases. Germline CDR1 is MNHEY and CDR2 is SVGEGT. The CDR3 is made up of 15 amino acids. V trimming: 2 bases; J trimming: 7 bases; junction bases outside the gene matches: 9. CDR3 in amino acids: CASSYQSSGISEQYF. The CDR3 DNA reads TGTGCCAGCAGTTACCAATCTAGCGGGATCAGTGAGCAGTACTTC.

In its sample, this clonotype was seen a few times. The chain uses TRBV20-1 and TRBJ2-7, with 7 bases fitting TRBD2. CDR3 length: 15 amino acids. Germline V lookup: CDR1 DFQATT, CDR2 SNEGSKA (reference sequence). The ends lost 5 bases at V and 0 bases at J; junction bases unmatched: 10. CDR3 nucleotide sequence: TGCAGTGCTCCGCCCGCGGGAGAGAGCTCCTACGAGCAGTACTTC. This sequence encodes CSAPPAGESSYEQYF.

This clonotype was seen at least ten times. This CDR3 reads CASSFPDRVGDTQYF. As DNA, the CDR3 is TGTGCCAGCAGCTTCCCGGACAGGGTTGGAGATACGCAGTATTTT. This chain links TRBV11-2 with TRBJ2-3; 8 bases fit TRBD1. In germline, CDR1 is SGHAT, CDR2 FQNNGV. Unmatched junction bases numbered 7, after V lost 3 bases and J lost 5 bases. This CDR3 contains 15 residues.

The chain couples TRBV18 to TRBJ2-5, with D unclear. CDR1 is KGHSH, CDR2 LQKENI, per germline. The CDR3 consists of 13 residues. Trimming cost V 2 bases and J 0 bases, with 4 bases left between them. The chain's CDR3 is CASSPFNQETQYF. In DNA form, the CDR3 reads TGTGCCAGCTCACCATTCAACCAAGAGACCCAGTACTTC.

The table lists this clonotype with many counts. The chain joins TRBV28 to TRBJ1-5, with D unresolved. Germline assignment: CDR1 MDHEN and CDR2 SYDVKM. The CDR3 covers 13 residues. V was clipped by 7 bases and J by 2 bases, with 9 bases between them. The CDR3 reads CASMLWGNQPQHF. CDR3 bases: TGTGCCAGCATGCTTTGGGGCAATCAGCCCCAGCATTTT.

This clonotype came up many times. The V and J genes are TRBV2 and TRBJ2-1, with D tentatively TRBD2 (5 bases). Deletions cut 4 bases from V and 3 bases from J, with 16 bases between. This CDR3 is built from 16 residues. Germline V gene data show CDR1 as SNHLY and CDR2 as FYNNEI. For the CDR3, the DNA is TGTGCCAGCAGTGTGGGGAGAGGGAACTACTACAATGAGCAGTTCTTC. Its translation is CASSVGRGNYYNEQFF.

Comments on this clonotype: Given a much more abundant clone one base away, this may be a read error. DNA for the CDR3: TGTGCCAGCAGCACGGGACTAGCGGGGGAAGAGACCCAGTACTTC. Residues: CASSTGLAGEETQYF. The gene calls are TRBV5-6 and TRBJ2-5, with 14 bases identical to TRBD2. CDR3 length: 15 residues. Germline CDR1 SGHDT, CDR2 YYEEEE. V dropped 4 bases and J dropped 3; count of bases not matched to a gene: 2. Looking up the rest from reference TRBV5-6 and TRBJ2-5 gives the full variable domain: DAGVTQSPTHLIKTRGQQVTLRCSPKSGHDTVSWYQQALGQGPQFIFQYYEEEERQRGNFPDRFSGHQFPNYSSELNVNALLLGDSALYLCASSTGLAGEETQYFGPGTRLLVL.